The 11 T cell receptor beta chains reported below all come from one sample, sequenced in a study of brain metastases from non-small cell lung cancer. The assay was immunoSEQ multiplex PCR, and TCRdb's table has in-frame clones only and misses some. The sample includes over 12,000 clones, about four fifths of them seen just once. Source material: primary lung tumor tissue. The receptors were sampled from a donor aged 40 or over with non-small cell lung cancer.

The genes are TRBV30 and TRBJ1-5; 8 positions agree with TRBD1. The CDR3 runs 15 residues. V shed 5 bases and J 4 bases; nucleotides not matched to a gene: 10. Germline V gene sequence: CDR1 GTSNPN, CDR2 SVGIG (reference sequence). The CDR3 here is CAWSLGTGDNQPQHF. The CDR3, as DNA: TGTGCCTGGTCCCTTGGGACAGGCGATAATCAGCCCCAGCATTTT.

CDR3 in DNA: TGTGCCGACCGGGGGCTGGCCTACGAGCAGTACGTC. Amino acid sequence: CADRGLAYEQYV. The chain links TRBV12-3 or TRBV12-4 to TRBJ2-7; TRBD1 or TRBD2 may be the D gene (6 bases each). CDR3 length equals 12 residues. The V end lost 11 bases, the J end lost 2 bases, and 13 bases lay between the germline ends.

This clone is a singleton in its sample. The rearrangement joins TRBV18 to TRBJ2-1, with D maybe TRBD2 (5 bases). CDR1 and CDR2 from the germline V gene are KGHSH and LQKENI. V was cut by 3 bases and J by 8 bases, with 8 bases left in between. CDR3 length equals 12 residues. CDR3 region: CASSPLAHEQFF. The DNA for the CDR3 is TGTGCCAGCTCACCTCTAGCCCATGAGCAGTTCTTC.

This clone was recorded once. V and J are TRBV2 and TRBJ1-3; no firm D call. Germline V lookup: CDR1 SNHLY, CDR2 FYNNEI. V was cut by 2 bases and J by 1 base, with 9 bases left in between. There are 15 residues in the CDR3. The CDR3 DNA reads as TGTGCCAGCAGTGAAAATCGGGGATCTGGAAACACCATATATTTT. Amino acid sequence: CASSENRGSGNTIYF.

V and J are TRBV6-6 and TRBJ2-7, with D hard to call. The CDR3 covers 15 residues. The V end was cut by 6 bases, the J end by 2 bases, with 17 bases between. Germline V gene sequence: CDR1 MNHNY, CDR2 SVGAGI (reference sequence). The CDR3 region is CASRNDARATYEQYF. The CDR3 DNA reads TGTGCCAGCAGAAACGACGCGCGAGCCACCTACGAGCAGTACTTC.

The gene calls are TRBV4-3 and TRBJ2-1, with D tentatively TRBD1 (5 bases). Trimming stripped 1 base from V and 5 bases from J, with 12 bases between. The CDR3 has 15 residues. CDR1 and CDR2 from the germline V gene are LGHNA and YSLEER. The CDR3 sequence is CASSQGTGKHNEQFF. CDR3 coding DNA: TGCGCCAGCAGCCAAGGTACAGGAAAGCACAATGAGCAGTTCTTC.

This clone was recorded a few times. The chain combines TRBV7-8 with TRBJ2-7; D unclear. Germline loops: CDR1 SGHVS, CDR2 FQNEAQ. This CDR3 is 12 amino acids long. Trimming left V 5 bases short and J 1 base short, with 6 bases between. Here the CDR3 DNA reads TGTGCCAGCAGCCCGACATCCTACGAGCAGTACGTC. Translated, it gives CASSPTSYEQYV.

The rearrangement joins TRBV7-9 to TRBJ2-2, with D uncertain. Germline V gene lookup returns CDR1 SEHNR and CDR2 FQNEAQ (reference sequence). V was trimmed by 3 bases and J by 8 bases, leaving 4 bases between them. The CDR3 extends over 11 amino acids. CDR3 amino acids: CASSFLGELFF. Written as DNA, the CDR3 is TGTGCCAGCAGCTTTCTTGGGGAGCTGTTTTTT.

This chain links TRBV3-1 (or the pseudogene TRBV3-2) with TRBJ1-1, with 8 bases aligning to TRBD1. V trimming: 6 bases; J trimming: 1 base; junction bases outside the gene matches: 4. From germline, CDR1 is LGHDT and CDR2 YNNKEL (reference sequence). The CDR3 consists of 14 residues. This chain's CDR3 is CASRRQGRNTEAFF. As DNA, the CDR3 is TGTGCCAGCAGAAGACAGGGGAGGAACACTGAAGCTTTCTTT.

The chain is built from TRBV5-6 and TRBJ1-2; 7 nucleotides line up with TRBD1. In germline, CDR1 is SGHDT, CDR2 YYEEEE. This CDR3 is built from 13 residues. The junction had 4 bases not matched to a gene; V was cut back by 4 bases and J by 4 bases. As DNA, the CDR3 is TGTGCCAGCAGCCCGGGACAGACCTATGGCTACACCTTC. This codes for CASSPGQTYGYTF.

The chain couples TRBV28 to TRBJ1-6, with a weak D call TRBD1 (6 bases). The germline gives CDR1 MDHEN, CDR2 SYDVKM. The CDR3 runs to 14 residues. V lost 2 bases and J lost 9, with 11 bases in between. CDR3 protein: CASSLTGTISPLHF. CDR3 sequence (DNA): TGTGCCAGCAGTTTAACAGGGACGATTTCACCCCTCCACTTT.